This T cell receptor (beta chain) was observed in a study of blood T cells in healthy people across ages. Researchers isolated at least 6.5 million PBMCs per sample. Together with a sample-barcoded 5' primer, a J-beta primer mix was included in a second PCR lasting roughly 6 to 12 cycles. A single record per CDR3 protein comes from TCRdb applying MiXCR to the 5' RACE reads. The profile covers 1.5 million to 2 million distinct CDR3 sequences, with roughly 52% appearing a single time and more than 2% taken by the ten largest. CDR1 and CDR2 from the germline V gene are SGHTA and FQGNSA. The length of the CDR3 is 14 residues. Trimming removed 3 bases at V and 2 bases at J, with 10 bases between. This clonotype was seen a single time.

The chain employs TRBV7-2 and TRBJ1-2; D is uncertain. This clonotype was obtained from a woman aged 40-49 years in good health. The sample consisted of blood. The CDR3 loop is CASSFERPNYGYTF. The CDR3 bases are TGTGCCAGCAGCTTTGAGAGGCCCAACTATGGCTACACCTTC. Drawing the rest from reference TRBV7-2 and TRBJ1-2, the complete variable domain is GAGVSQSPSNKVTEKGKDVELRCDPISGHTALYWYRQSLGQGLEFLIYFQGNSAPDKSGLPSDRFSAERTGGSVSTLTIQRTQQEDSAVYLCASSFERPNYGYTFGSGTRLTVV.